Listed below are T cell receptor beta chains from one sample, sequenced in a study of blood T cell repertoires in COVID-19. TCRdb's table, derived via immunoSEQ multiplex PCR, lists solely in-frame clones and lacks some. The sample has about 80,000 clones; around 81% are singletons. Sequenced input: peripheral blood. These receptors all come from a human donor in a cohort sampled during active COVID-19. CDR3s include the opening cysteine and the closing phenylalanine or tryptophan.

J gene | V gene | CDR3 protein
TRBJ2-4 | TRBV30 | CAWSVTPGLAGSLAKNIQYF
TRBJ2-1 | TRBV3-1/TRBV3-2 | CASSLRGTGLNEQFF
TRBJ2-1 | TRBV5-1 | CASSWTSGTPPGEQFF
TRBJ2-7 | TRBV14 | CASSQDPGGAPLVHEQYF
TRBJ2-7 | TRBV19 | CASSIVKPSGGEKQYF
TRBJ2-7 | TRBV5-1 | CASSLERVYEQYF
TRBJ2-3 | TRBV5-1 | CASSFPSAGTSTDTQYF
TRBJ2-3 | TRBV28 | CASSLTGTGAGDTQYF
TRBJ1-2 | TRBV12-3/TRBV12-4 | CASSLRGNGYTF
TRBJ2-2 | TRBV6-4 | CASRQGPDTGELFF
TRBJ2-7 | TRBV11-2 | CASSLVDTYEQYF
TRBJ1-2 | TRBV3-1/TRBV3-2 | CASSQTGGGGYTF
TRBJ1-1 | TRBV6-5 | CACNGGSYTEAFF
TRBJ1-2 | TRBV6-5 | CASRPGGAGPLGYTF
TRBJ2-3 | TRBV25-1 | CASSPDRGRTDTQYF
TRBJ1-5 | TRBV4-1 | CASSQGGRGGYQPQHF
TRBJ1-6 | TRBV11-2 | CASSQGQMYNSPLHF
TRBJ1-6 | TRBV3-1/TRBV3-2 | CASSQGQGGSPLHF
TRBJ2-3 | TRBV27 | CASSLRLAGVADTQYF
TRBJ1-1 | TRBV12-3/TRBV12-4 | CASSLETGSGAFF
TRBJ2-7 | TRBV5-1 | CASSFSGSGEQYF
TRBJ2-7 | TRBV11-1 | CASSSKGTGYEQYF